This T cell receptor beta chain derives from a study of blood T cell repertoires in COVID-19. About the research overall: There were acute and convalescent COVID-19 samples, and they came from the United States, Italy and Spain.

Per the authors' pipeline: Amplified reference gene primers provided the basis for estimating nucleated cell counts. Here immunoSEQ multiplex PCR was the method, and the copy in TCRdb shows in-frame clones only, minus some. The D gene and trimming were derived from the DNA, and the V and J assignments and clone size from that table. The table lists about 140,000 clones, around 88% of them singletons. CDR1 is LGHDT, CDR2 YNNKEL, per germline (reference sequence). This CDR3 contains 17 residues. V gave up 0 bases and J gave up 6 bases, with 18 bases separating them. The V gene is TRBV3-1 (or the pseudogene TRBV3-2), the J gene TRBJ2-1; D perhaps matches TRBD2 (6 bases). The specimen sequenced was peripheral blood. This receptor was obtained from a woman aged 60 to 75 with acute or convalescent COVID-19. The CDR3 region has the DNA TGTGCCAGCAGCCAAGATCGATGGGCGGGGAGCCCCAATGAGCAGTTCTTC. It is translated as CASSQDRWAGSPNEQFF.